What follows is one TCR beta chain and its context. The CDR3 totals 11 residues. V gave up 8 bases and J gave up 8 bases, with 12 bases separating them. Germline lookup yields CDR1 LNHDA and CDR2 SQIVND (reference sequence). Per the study methods: Reference gene primer amplification yielded estimated nucleated cell counts. Sequencing was performed with immunoSEQ multiplex PCR; in TCRdb, only in-frame clones are kept and a portion is missing. The V and J calls and clone size come from that table; D and trimming were worked out from the DNA. The profile shows 95,000 to 110,000 clones, roughly 84% of them singletons. This specimen comes from a study of blood T cell repertoires in COVID-19. Study information: In each case, the material was cDNA or gDNA derived from T cells, B-cell-depleted T cells, or PBMCs.

The TCR was taken from a human donor in a cohort sampled during active COVID-19. The sample was peripheral blood. This chain uses TRBV19 with TRBJ1-2; no definite D call. CDR3 region: CASREGGGYTF. DNA of the CDR3: TGTGCCAGTCGCGAGGGTGGAGGCTACACCTTC.